These T cell receptor beta chains were read from a single sample in a study of T cells in Graves' hyperthyroidism and ophthalmopathy. TCRdb reprocessed the multiplex PCR reads via MiXCR and lists one record per CDR3 protein. The table lists about 540,000 distinct CDR3 sequences, around 45% of them singletons. Sequencing was done on a sample of peripheral blood or thyroid tissue (not recorded which). The receptor set was obtained from a woman aged 18-29 years with Graves' hyperthyroidism. Both conserved end residues are part of each CDR3. A D gene is named only where the DNA matches it firmly. Clone size is stated in some rows and not others, as once, few, many or a class when expanded.

many,.,TRBV11-2,TRBJ1-1,CASSGLVAEAFF,TGTGCCAGCAGCGGCCTCGTTGCAGAAGCTTTCTTT
many,.,TRBV7-9,TRBJ1-2,CASSLVRANYGYTF,TGTGCCAGCAGCTTAGTCCGGGCTAACTATGGCTACACCTTC
.,.,TRBV2,TRBJ1-1,CASSEAWERTEAFF,TGTGCCAGCAGTGAGGCTTGGGAGAGGACTGAAGCTTTCTTT
.,.,TRBV7-2,TRBJ1-1,CASSPTSGRKTEAFF,TGTGCCAGCAGCCCGACTAGCGGGAGAAAAACTGAAGCTTTCTTT
.,.,TRBV10-3,TRBJ1-5,CAIRTTWAGQETQHF,TGTGCCATCAGGACGACATGGGCAGGACAAGAGACCCAGCATTTT
many,TRBD1,TRBV20-1,TRBJ1-3,CSAREDRGPLDTIYF,TGCAGTGCTAGAGAGGACAGGGGGCCTTTGGACACCATATATTTT
many,.,TRBV2,TRBJ1-2,CASRERAGTNYGYTF,TGTGCCAGCAGGGAGAGGGCCGGTACTAACTATGGCTACACCTTC
.,TRBD1,TRBV25-1,TRBJ2-7,CASSAWTGGSYEQYF,TGTGCCAGCAGTGCTTGGACAGGGGGCTCCTACGAGCAGTACTTC
.,.,TRBV7-8,TRBJ2-3,CASSTADRTSTDTQYF,TGTGCCAGCAGCACCGCGGACCGTACTAGCACAGATACGCAGTATTTT
.,TRBD1,TRBV4-1,TRBJ1-2,CASSQVPGQDNYGYTF,TGCGCCAGCAGCCAAGTGCCGGGACAGGATAACTATGGCTACACCTTC
few,.,TRBV29-1,TRBJ2-7,CSVENLSYEQYF,TGCAGCGTTGAAAACCTCTCCTACGAGCAGTACTTC
once,.,TRBV29-1,TRBJ2-7,CSVGWGPEQYF,TGCAGCGTTGGTTGGGGGCCTGAGCAGTACTTC
.,.,TRBV5-1,TRBJ1-4,CASSPWLGEKLFF,TGCGCCAGCAGCCCCTGGCTTGGCGAAAAACTGTTTTTT
.,.,TRBV20-1,TRBJ1-4,CSAREGSDEKLFF,TGCAGTGCTAGAGAGGGGAGTGATGAAAAACTGTTTTTT
many,.,TRBV27,TRBJ2-5,CATPHRVGETQYF,TGTGCCACCCCCCACAGGGTGGGAGAGACCCAGTACTTC
.,TRBD1,TRBV10-3,TRBJ1-2,CAISPIRQGANGYTF,TGTGCCATCAGTCCTATACGACAGGGGGCAAATGGCTACACCTTC
many,.,TRBV4-1,TRBJ2-7,CASSQGWSGVISYEQYF,TGCGCCAGCAGCCAAGGATGGTCAGGGGTAATCTCCTACGAGCAGTACTTC
many,.,TRBV11-2,TRBJ2-7,CASSYRTVHSYEQYF,TGTGCCAGCAGCTATCGGACAGTCCACTCCTACGAGCAGTACTTC
many,.,TRBV19,TRBJ1-5,CASSIIRDNQPQHF,TGTGCCAGTAGTATAATCAGGGACAATCAGCCCCAGCATTTT
many,.,TRBV15,TRBJ1-5,CATSSVGTNNQPQHF,TGTGCCACCAGCAGCGTTGGGACAAACAATCAGCCCCAGCATTTT
.,.,TRBV12-3/TRBV12-4,TRBJ2-3,CASSLLEDTQYF,TGTGCCAGCAGCCTGCTGGAAGATACGCAGTATTTT
few,TRBD1,TRBV30,TRBJ1-2,CAWSARDRANYGYTF,TGTGCCTGGAGTGCTCGAGACAGGGCTAACTATGGCTACACCTTC
.,.,TRBV25-1,TRBJ1-2,CASSVVGAHGYTF,TGTGCCAGCAGCGTTGTGGGGGCGCATGGCTACACCTTC
.,.,TRBV3-1,TRBJ2-7,CASSQDQARGSREQYF,TGTGCCAGCAGCCAAGATCAGGCCAGGGGTAGTCGAGAGCAGTACTTC
.,TRBD2,TRBV20-1,TRBJ2-5,CSARGETSGRAQKTQYF,TGCAGTGCTAGAGGCGAAACTAGCGGGAGGGCCCAAAAGACCCAGTACTTC
.,.,TRBV10-3,TRBJ1-2,CARTEGNYGYTF,TGTGCCCGTACCGAGGGTAACTATGGCTACACCTTC
.,.,TRBV29-1,TRBJ1-4,CSVTSGANEKLFF,TGCAGCGTTACTAGCGGGGCTAATGAAAAACTGTTTTTT
once,TRBD2,TRBV20-1,TRBJ2-5,CSARDPGGRGQPQYF,TGCAGTGCTAGAGATCCGGGGGGAAGAGGTCAGCCCCAGTACTTC
many,TRBD1,TRBV2,TRBJ1-6,CASSNLGTGVSPLHF,TGTGCCAGCTCGAATTTAGGGACAGGGGTTTCACCCCTCCACTTT
.,TRBD2,TRBV4-1,TRBJ2-7,CASSQASPGLAGVSYEQYF,TGCGCCAGCAGCCAAGCCTCCCCGGGACTAGCGGGAGTGTCCTACGAGCAGTACTTC
many,.,TRBV20-1,TRBJ1-6,CSAILTPDRSYNSPLHF,TGCAGTGCTATATTGACCCCGGACCGCTCCTATAATTCACCCCTCCACTTT